This T cell receptor beta chain is from a study of blood T cell repertoires in COVID-19. This clone was counted once. V lost 5 bases, J lost 11 bases, and 11 bases lay in between. This CDR3 is built from 11 residues. Method: immunoSEQ multiplex PCR; TCRdb's copy keeps in-frame clones and lacks some. The sample comprises roughly 98,000 clones, 80% to 90% of which are singletons, and about 13% rests with the top ten. The chain carries TRBV5-3 and TRBJ1-5; D unclear. TRBV5-3 is flagged as an ORF with uncertain function. The sequenced material came from peripheral blood. The TCR was taken from a human donor in a cohort sampled during active COVID-19. Here the CDR3 reads CARSLVAAQHF. The CDR3 DNA sequence: TGTGCCAGAAGTTTAGTAGCAGCCCAGCATTTT.